The 25 T cell receptor beta chains below all came from one sample that was sequenced in a study of T cell changes during pregnancy in multiple sclerosis. Profiled with immunoSEQ multiplex PCR; TCRdb holds only in-frame clones, not every one. This table has 55,000 to 85,000 clones, around 90% appearing once. Here the sequenced sample was CD4+ T cells from peripheral blood mononuclear cells, taken after pregnancy. These receptors all stem from a female donor with multiple sclerosis, enrolled in a pregnancy study.

This clone was counted ten times or more. The V call is TRBV6-1, the J call TRBJ1-1, with TRBD1 matching over 11 bases. The CDR3 runs to 15 residues. CDR1 and CDR2 from the germline V gene are MNHNS and SASEGT. J gave up 1 base and V 7 bases, and 5 bases lay outside the gene matches. The DNA for the CDR3 is TGTGCCAGCATTAGGACAGGGGGCGGGAACACTGAAGCTTTCTTT. Its protein product is CASIRTGGGNTEAFF.

The chain couples TRBV5-1 to TRBJ1-1; a possible D gene is TRBD1 (6 bases). The V end lost 0 bases, the J end lost 4 bases, and 22 bases lay between the germline ends. The CDR3 is 18 amino acids. CDR1 and CDR2 (germline): SGHRS, YFSETQ. This CDR3 reads CASSLAGPNRAGGTEAFF. CDR3 nucleotides: TGCGCCAGCAGCTTGGCCGGACCCAACAGGGCTGGGGGCACTGAAGCTTTCTTT.

For the CDR3, the DNA is TGTGCCAGCAGCGCCCAACATGGAGACACCTTC. Translating it yields CASSAQHGDTF. The chain uses TRBV21-1 and TRBJ1-2. TRBV21-1 counts as a pseudogene. This CDR3 comprises 11 residues.

The genes are TRBV19 and TRBJ2-2, with 7 bases that match TRBD1. The CDR3 runs 16 residues. Germline-derived CDR1 and CDR2 are LNHDA and SQIVND (reference sequence). The V gene end was trimmed by 3 bases and the J gene end by 3 bases; junction bases not matched to a gene: 7. The CDR3 DNA reads TGTGCCAGTAGTATCAGCAGGGGGACCCACACCGGGGAGCTGTTTTTT. This sequence encodes CASSISRGTHTGELFF.

This clone came up once. This chain uses TRBV7-9 with TRBJ2-2; 10 nucleotides agree with TRBD2. Losses at the gene ends were 2 bases for V and 6 bases for J; bases not matched to a gene: 3. The CDR3 is 15 residues long. Looked up from germline, CDR1 is SEHNR and CDR2 is FQNEAQ (reference sequence). CDR3 sequence reads: CASSLLAGDSGELFF. CDR3 in DNA: TGTGCCAGCAGCTTACTAGCGGGGGATTCCGGGGAGCTGTTTTTT.

This chain links TRBV7-9 with TRBJ2-3; 12 nucleotides agree with TRBD2. The CDR3 has 15 residues. Unmatched junction bases numbered 4, after V lost 5 bases and J lost 4 bases. Per germline, CDR1 SEHNR and CDR2 FQNEAQ (reference sequence). CDR3 loop: CASSVLAGGADTQYF. In nucleotides, the CDR3 is TGTGCCAGCAGCGTACTAGCGGGGGGCGCAGATACGCAGTATTTT.

The chain combines TRBV11-2 with TRBJ2-5; 10 positions match TRBD2. This CDR3 spans 17 amino acids. CDR1 SGHAT and CDR2 FQNNGV come from the germline V gene. Trimming removed 0 bases from V and 2 bases from J; junction bases left unmatched: 6. This chain's CDR3 is CASSLEGALAGQETQYF. As DNA, the CDR3 is TGTGCCAGCAGCTTAGAAGGAGCACTAGCGGGACAAGAGACCCAGTACTTC.

The chain links TRBV9 to TRBJ1-2, with 10 bases identical to TRBD1. V was clipped by 3 bases and J by 7 bases; unmatched bases: 12. The germline CDR1 and CDR2 sequences are SGDLS and YYNGEE. CDR3 size: 16 residues. The CDR3 DNA reads as TGTGCCAGCAGCGACGGGACAGGGGATGTGGGGGGTGGCTACACCTTC. Protein: CASSDGTGDVGGGYTF.

This clone has more than one count but fewer than ten. The rearrangement links TRBV14 to TRBJ1-5, with 9 positions matching TRBD1. The CDR3 has 17 residues. V shed 10 bases and J 0 bases; nucleotides not matched to a gene: 13. CDR1 and CDR2 from the germline V gene are SGHDN and FVKESK. DNA for the CDR3: TGTGCCATCCAGAACAGGGGGCGAACGTTTAGCAATCAGCCCCAGCATTTT. Protein: CAIQNRGRTFSNQPQHF.

The chain carries TRBV23-1 and TRBJ2-3; 8 bases line up with TRBD2. TRBV23-1 qualifies as an ORF whose function is uncertain. V shed 3 bases and J 4 bases; nucleotides not matched to a gene: 9. The length of the CDR3 is 16 residues. The CDR3 region has the DNA TGCGCCAGCAGTCACCGGACTAGCAGTGAGGCAGATACGCAGTATTTT. Amino acid sequence: CASSHRTSSEADTQYF.

V and J are TRBV19 and TRBJ2-3; a weak D match, TRBD2 (5 bases). V lost 6 bases, J lost 0 bases, and 13 bases lay in between. The CDR3 covers 15 residues. CDR1 is LNHDA and CDR2 is SQIVND in the germline V gene (reference sequence). CDR3 sequence reads: CASRSGFTSTDTQYF. As DNA, the CDR3 is TGTGCCAGTAGGTCGGGATTCACTAGCACAGATACGCAGTATTTT.

J is TRBJ2-1 and V is TRBV29-1; TRBD2 might be the D (5 bases). CDR3 length equals 14 residues. Germline CDR1 SQVTM, CDR2 ANQGSEA. Trimming took 6 bases from V and 0 from J, leaving 12 bases between them. The CDR3 DNA follows: TGCAGCGTCGGTCGAGAGGGCTCCTACAATGAGCAGTTCTTC. Protein: CSVGREGSYNEQFF.

V usage is TRBV29-1 and J usage is TRBJ1-4, with D possibly being TRBD1 (5 bases). Germline V gives CDR1 SQVTM, CDR2 ANQGSEA. V lost 1 base to trimming and J lost 0 bases, with 6 bases between them. This CDR3 has 14 residues. DNA of the CDR3: TGCAGCGTTGAAGCGGGGGCAACTAATGAAAAACTGTTTTTT. This translates into CSVEAGATNEKLFF.

This clone was seen once. This rearrangement joins TRBV11-2 to TRBJ1-2, with D possibly being TRBD1 (6 bases). The germline V gene has CDR1 SGHAT and CDR2 FQNNGV. The CDR3 contains 14 residues. Trimming stripped 5 bases from V and 2 bases from J, with 12 bases between. As DNA, the CDR3 is TGTGCCAGCAGCCCGAGAGGGGGAAACTATGGCTACACCTTC. Translation: CASSPRGGNYGYTF.

The V gene is TRBV11-2, the J gene TRBJ1-3; no reliable D call. Germline V gene sequence: CDR1 SGHAT, CDR2 FQNNGV. V dropped 2 bases and J dropped 4 bases, with 12 bases sitting between them. There are 15 residues in the CDR3. This chain's CDR3 is CASSLSGLGGNTIYF. The CDR3 coding sequence is TGTGCCAGCAGCTTATCAGGCCTCGGAGGAAACACCATATATTTT. Using reference TRBV11-2 and TRBJ1-3 for the parts outside the CDR3, the full variable domain is EAGVAQSPRYKIIEKRQSVAFWCNPISGHATLYWYQQILGQGPKLLIQFQNNGVVDDSQLPKDRFSAERLKGVDSTLKIQPAKLEDSAVYLCASSLSGLGGNTIYFGEGSWLTVV.

The rearrangement uses TRBV9 and TRBJ1-4; no definite D call. Trimming stripped 0 bases from V and 5 bases from J, with 11 bases between. CDR3 length: 15 residues. The germline V gene encodes CDR1 SGDLS and CDR2 YYNGEE. The DNA for the CDR3 is TGTGCCAGCAGCGTAGGGGTTGCGGGGAATGAAAAACTGTTTTTT. This gives the protein CASSVGVAGNEKLFF.

This chain connects TRBV7-9 to TRBJ1-2; 11 bases align to TRBD1. V gave up 4 bases and J gave up 4 bases; unmatched junction bases: 2. CDR3 length: 14 amino acids. Germline-derived CDR1 and CDR2 are SEHNR and FQNEAQ (reference sequence). CDR3 sequence: CASSSGQGGYGYTF. In nucleotides, the CDR3 is TGTGCCAGCAGCTCGGGACAGGGGGGCTATGGCTACACCTTC. Using reference TRBV7-9 and TRBJ1-2 for the parts outside the CDR3, the full variable domain is DTGVSQNPRHKITKRGQNVTFRCDPISEHNRLYWYRQTLGQGPEFLTYFQNEAQLEKSRLLSDRFSAERPKGSFSTLEIQRTEQGDSAMYLCASSSGQGGYGYTFGSGTRLTVV.

The chain links TRBV30 to TRBJ1-2, with 9 bases that match TRBD1. CDR3 size: 14 residues. V shed 2 bases and J 8 bases; nucleotides not matched to a gene: 9. Germline assignment: CDR1 GTSNPN and CDR2 SVGIG (reference sequence). The CDR3, as DNA: TGTGCCTGGAGTCCGGGGACAGGGCCTAGGGGCTACACCTTC. Translation: CAWSPGTGPRGYTF.

The rearrangement joins TRBV7-2 to TRBJ1-2, with D maybe TRBD1 (6 bases). Germline V gives CDR1 SGHTA, CDR2 FQGNSA. This CDR3 is 16 amino acids long. The germline V and J ends were trimmed by 1 base and 4 bases, with 16 bases remaining between them. The CDR3 nucleotides are TGTGCCAGCAGCTTAGAGGCGCGGACAGTACTCTATGGCTACACCTTC. This encodes CASSLEARTVLYGYTF.

This clone showed up just once. CDR3 sequence reads: CASSYSQGVEEQYF. DNA for the CDR3: TGTGCCAGCAGTTACTCGCAGGGGGTTGAAGAGCAGTACTTC. V usage is TRBV6-6 and J usage is TRBJ2-7; 7 bases map to TRBD1. Germline CDR1 is MNHNY and CDR2 is SVGAGI (reference sequence). Losses at the gene ends were 0 bases for V and 7 bases for J; bases not matched to a gene: 6. CDR3 length equals 14 residues.

Of note for this clone: The same CDR3 can be traced to other DNA sequences in this sample. The rearrangement links TRBV28 to TRBJ2-1; a possible D gene is TRBD2 (6 bases). CDR3 length equals 10 residues. Germline CDR1 and CDR2: MDHEN and SYDVKM. Trimming took 8 bases from V and 7 from J, leaving 6 bases between them. The CDR3 loop reads CASGRNEQFF. CDR3 DNA: TGTGCCAGCGGGAGGAATGAGCAGTTCTTC.

This clone was observed a few times. The rearrangement links TRBV2 to TRBJ1-5; D is unclear. V was pared by 6 bases and J by 1 base, with 7 bases between. This CDR3 is 13 amino acids long. Looked up from germline, CDR1 is SNHLY and CDR2 is FYNNEI. Here the CDR3 reads CASSHMSNQPQHF. CDR3 DNA: TGTGCCAGCAGCCACATGAGCAATCAGCCCCAGCATTTT.

This rearrangement joins TRBV5-4 to TRBJ1-3, with a weak D call TRBD1 (5 bases). The germline V gene encodes CDR1 SGHNT and CDR2 YYREEE (reference sequence). This CDR3 has 15 residues. V lost 2 bases and J lost 2, with 11 bases in between. The CDR3 loop is CASSFQGVTGNTIYF. The DNA of the CDR3 is TGTGCCAGCAGCTTTCAGGGCGTCACTGGAAACACCATATATTTT.

The V and J genes are TRBV30 and TRBJ1-2, with 10 positions matching TRBD1. With V trimmed by 2 bases and J by 7 bases, 13 bases remained unmatched. The CDR3 covers 16 residues. Germline V gene data show CDR1 as GTSNPN and CDR2 as SVGIG (reference sequence). CDR3 amino acids: CAWSTTRTGGKGGYTF. In nucleotides, the CDR3 is TGTGCCTGGAGTACAACCCGGACAGGGGGAAAGGGTGGCTACACCTTC.

V gene TRBV5-5 combines with J gene TRBJ2-7, with 11 nucleotides matching TRBD1. This CDR3 region has 15 residues. The germline V gene has CDR1 SGHKS and CDR2 YYEKEE (reference sequence). With V trimmed by 0 bases and J by 6 bases, 5 bases remained unmatched. CDR3 nucleotides: TGTGCCAGCAGCTTGGCCGGGACAGGGGGTAGCGAGCAGTACTTC. Amino acid sequence: CASSLAGTGGSEQYF.